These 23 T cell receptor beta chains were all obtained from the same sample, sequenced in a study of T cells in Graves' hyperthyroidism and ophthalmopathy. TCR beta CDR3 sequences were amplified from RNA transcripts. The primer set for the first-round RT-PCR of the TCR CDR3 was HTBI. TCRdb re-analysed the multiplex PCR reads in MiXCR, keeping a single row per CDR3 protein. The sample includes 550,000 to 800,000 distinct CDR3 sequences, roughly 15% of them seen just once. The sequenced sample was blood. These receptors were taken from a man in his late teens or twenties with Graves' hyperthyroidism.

CDR3 sequence: CASSQDWTSSADTQYF. The CDR3 nucleotides read TGCGCCAGCAGCCAAGATTGGACTAGCTCCGCAGATACGCAGTATTTT. V usage is TRBV4-1 and J usage is TRBJ2-3; 8 nucleotides line up with TRBD2. Germline CDR1 is MGHRA and CDR2 is YSYEKL. V lost 0 bases and J lost 4; bases outside the gene matches: 6. The CDR3 runs to 16 residues.

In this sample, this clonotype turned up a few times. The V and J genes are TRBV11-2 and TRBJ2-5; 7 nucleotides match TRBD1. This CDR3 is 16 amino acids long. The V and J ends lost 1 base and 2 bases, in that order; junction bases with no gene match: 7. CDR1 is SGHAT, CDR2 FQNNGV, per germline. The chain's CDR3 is CASSLVKGAGQETQYF. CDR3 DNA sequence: TGTGCCAGCAGCTTAGTAAAGGGGGCAGGTCAAGAGACCCAGTACTTC.

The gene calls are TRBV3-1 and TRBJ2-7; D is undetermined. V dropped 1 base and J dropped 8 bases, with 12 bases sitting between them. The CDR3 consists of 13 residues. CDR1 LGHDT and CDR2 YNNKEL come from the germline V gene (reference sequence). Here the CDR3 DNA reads TGTGCCAGCAGCCAAGTTGAAGGTCGGCAGCAGTACTTC. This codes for CASSQVEGRQQYF.

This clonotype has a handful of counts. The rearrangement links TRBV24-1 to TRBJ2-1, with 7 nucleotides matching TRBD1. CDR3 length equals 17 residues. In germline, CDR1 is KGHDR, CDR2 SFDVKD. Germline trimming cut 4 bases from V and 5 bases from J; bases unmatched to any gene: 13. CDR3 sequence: CATSDIPGQPTNNEQFF. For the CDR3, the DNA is TGTGCCACCAGTGACATTCCGGGACAGCCAACAAACAATGAGCAGTTCTTC.

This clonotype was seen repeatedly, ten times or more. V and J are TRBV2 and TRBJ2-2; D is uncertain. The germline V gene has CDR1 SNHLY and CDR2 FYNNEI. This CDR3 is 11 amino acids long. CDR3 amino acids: CASTIEGELFF. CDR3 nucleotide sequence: TGTGCGTCTACAATCGAGGGGGAGCTGTTTTTT.

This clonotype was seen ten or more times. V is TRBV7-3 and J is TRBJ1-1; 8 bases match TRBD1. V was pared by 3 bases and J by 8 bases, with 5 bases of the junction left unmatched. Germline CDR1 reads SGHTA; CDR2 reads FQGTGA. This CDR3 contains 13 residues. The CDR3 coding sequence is TGTGCCAGCAGCTTGGGGGACAGGAAAGAAGCTTTCTTT. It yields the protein CASSLGDRKEAFF.

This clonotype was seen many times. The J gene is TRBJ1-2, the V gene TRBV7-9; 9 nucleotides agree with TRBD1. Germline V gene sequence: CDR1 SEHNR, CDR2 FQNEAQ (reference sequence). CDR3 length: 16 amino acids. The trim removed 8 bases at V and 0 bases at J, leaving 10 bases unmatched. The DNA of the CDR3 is TGTGCCAGCGGACAGACAGGGGGTCGATCTAACTATGGCTACACCTTC. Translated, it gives CASGQTGGRSNYGYTF.

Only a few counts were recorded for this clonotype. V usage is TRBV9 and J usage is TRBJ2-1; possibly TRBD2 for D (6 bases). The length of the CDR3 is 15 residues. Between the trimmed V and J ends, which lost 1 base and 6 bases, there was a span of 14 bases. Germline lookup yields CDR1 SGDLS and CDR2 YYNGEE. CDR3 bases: TGTGCCAGCAGCGTAAGGCGTAGCGGTACCAATGAGCAGTTCTTC. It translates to CASSVRRSGTNEQFF.

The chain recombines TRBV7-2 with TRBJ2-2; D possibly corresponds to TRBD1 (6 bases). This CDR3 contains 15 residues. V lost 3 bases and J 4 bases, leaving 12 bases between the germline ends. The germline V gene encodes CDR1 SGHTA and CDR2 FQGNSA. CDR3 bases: TGTGCCAGCAGCTTCCGAGGGACAAGCACCGGGGAGCTGTTTTTT. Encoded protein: CASSFRGTSTGELFF.

The CDR3 loop reads CASSYDGQRSSYEQYF. The CDR3 bases are TGTGCCAGCAGTTACGACGGACAAAGGAGCTCCTACGAGCAGTACTTC. The chain recombines TRBV27 with TRBJ2-7, with a tentative D call TRBD1 (5 bases). The length of the CDR3 is 16 residues. V lost 4 bases to trimming and J lost 0 bases, with 16 bases between them. Germline assignment: CDR1 MNHEY and CDR2 SMNVEV (reference sequence).

CDR3 protein: CASSPNNQGGDEQYF. CDR3 DNA: TGCGCCAGCAGCCCCAACAACCAGGGTGGCGACGAGCAGTACTTC. The chain joins TRBV5-1 to TRBJ2-7, with D possibly being TRBD1 (5 bases). Germline values: CDR1 SGHRS, CDR2 YFSETQ. Trimming left V 4 bases short and J 5 bases short, with 19 bases between. This CDR3 comprises 15 residues.

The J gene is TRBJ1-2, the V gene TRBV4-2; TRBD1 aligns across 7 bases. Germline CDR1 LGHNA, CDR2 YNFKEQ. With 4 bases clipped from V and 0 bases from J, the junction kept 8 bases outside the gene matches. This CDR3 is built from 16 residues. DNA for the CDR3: TGTGCCAGCAGCCGCAGGGGGGGCAGCCCTAACTATGGCTACACCTTC. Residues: CASSRRGGSPNYGYTF.

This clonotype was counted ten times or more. CDR3: CASSLNSANEQFF. The CDR3, as DNA: TGTGCCAGCAGCTTAAACAGCGCCAATGAGCAGTTCTTC. This chain links TRBV7-3 with TRBJ2-1; D gene uncertain. The V gene's germline CDR1 is SGHTA and CDR2 FQGTGA. CDR3 length: 13 residues. V was trimmed by 1 base and J by 6 bases, leaving 7 bases between them.

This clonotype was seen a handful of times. CDR3 residues: CASSPSGGDHEQYF. The CDR3 nucleotides read TGTGCCAGCAGCCCCTCAGGGGGCGATCACGAGCAGTACTTC. This chain joins TRBV9 and TRBJ2-7, with 8 bases aligning to TRBD1. The CDR3 totals 14 residues. Germline CDR1 reads SGDLS; CDR2 reads YYNGEE. With V trimmed by 4 bases and J by 5 bases, 8 bases remained unmatched.

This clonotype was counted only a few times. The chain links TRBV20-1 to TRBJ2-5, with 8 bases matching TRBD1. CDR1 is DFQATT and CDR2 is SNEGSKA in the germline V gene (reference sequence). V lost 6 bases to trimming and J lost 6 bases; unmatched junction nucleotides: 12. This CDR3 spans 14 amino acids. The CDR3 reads CSAKEPGGAKTQYF. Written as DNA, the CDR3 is TGCAGTGCAAAAGAGCCAGGGGGCGCGAAGACCCAGTACTTC.

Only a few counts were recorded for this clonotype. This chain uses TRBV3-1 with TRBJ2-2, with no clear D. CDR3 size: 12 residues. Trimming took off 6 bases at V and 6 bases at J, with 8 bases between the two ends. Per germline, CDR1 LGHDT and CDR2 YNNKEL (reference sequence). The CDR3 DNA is TGTGCCAGCAGTCCCCTCCCCGGGGAGCTGTTTTTT. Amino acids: CASSPLPGELFF.

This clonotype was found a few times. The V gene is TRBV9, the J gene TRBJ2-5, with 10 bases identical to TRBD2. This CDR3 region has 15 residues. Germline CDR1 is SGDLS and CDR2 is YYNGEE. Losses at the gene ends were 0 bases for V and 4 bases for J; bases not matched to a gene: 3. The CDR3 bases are TGTGCCAGCAGCGTAGAGGGGACTAGCGCAGAGACCCAGTACTTC. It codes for CASSVEGTSAETQYF.

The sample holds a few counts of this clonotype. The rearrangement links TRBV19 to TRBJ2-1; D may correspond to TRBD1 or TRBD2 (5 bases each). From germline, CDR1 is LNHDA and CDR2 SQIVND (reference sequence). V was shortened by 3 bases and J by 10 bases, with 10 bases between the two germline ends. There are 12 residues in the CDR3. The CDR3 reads CASSMGVGEQFF. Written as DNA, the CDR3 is TGTGCCAGTAGTATGGGGGTAGGCGAGCAGTTCTTC. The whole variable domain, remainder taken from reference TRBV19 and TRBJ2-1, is DGGITQSPKYLFRKEGQNVTLSCEQNLNHDAMYWYRQDPGQGLRLIYYSQIVNDFQKGDIAEGYSVSREKKESFPLTVTSAQKNPTAFYLCASSMGVGEQFFGPGTRLTVL.

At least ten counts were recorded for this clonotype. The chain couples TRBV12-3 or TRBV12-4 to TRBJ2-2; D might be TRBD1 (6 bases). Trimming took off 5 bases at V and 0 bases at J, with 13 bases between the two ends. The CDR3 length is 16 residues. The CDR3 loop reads CASSVRQGTNTGELFF. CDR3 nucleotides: TGTGCCAGCAGTGTCCGCCAGGGGACGAACACCGGGGAGCTGTTTTTT.

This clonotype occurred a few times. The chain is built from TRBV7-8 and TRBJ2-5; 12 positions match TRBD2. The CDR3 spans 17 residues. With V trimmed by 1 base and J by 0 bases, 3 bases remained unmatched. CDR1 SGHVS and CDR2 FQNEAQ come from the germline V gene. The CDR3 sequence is CASSLGWTSGNQETQYF. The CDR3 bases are TGTGCCAGCAGCTTAGGATGGACTAGCGGGAACCAAGAGACCCAGTACTTC.

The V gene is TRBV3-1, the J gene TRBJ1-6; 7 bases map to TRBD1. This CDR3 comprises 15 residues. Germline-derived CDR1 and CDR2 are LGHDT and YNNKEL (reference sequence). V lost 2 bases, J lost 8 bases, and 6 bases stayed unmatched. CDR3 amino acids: CASSQRRGLHSPLHF. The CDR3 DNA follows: TGTGCCAGCAGCCAACGCAGGGGGTTGCATTCACCCCTCCACTTT. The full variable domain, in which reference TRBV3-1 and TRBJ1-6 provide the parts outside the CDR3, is DTAVSQTPKYLVTQMGNDKSIKCEQNLGHDTMYWYKQDSKKFLKIMFSYNNKELIINETVPNRFSPKSPDKAHLNLHINSLELGDSAVYFCASSQRRGLHSPLHFGNGTRLTVT.

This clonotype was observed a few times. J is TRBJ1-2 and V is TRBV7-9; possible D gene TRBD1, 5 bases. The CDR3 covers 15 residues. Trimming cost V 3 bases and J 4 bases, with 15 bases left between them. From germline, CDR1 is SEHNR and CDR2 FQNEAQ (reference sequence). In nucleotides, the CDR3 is TGTGCCAGCAGCTTGGGACCCAGCCCATTCTATGGCTACACCTTC. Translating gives CASSLGPSPFYGYTF.

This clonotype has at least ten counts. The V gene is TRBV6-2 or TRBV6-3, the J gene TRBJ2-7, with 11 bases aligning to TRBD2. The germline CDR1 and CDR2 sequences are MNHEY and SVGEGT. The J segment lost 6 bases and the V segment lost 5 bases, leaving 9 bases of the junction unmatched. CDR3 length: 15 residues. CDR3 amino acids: CASSILGLAAGEQYF. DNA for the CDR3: TGTGCCAGCAGTATCTTGGGACTAGCGGCAGGCGAGCAGTACTTC.